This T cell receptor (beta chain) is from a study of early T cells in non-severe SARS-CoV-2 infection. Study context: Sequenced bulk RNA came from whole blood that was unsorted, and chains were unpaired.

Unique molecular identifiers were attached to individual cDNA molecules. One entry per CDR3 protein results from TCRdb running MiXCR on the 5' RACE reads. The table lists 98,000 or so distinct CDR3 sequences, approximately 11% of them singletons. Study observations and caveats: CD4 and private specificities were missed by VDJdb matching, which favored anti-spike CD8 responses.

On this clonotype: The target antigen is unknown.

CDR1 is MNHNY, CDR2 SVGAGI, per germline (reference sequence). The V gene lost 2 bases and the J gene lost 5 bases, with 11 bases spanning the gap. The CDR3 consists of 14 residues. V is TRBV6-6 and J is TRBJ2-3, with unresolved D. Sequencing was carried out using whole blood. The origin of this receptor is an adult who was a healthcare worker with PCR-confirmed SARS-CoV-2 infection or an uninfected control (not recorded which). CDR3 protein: CASSYGRERDTQYF. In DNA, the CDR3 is TGTGCCAGCAGTTACGGCCGAGAGAGAGATACGCAGTATTTT.